This TCR beta chain originates from a study of CD8 T cells in ankylosing spondylitis. Whole-study results and caveats: Peripheral blood held disease-linked clones only at relatively low frequency, and these were CD8+. Reports say disease-linked clones showed up significantly more in matched ankylosing spondylitis synovial fluid.

As the method for making TCR beta libraries, quantitative 5'-RACE with molecular barcodes was used. TCRdb fed the 5' RACE reads into MiXCR, producing one record per CDR3 protein. This sample yields about 140,000 distinct CDR3 sequences, of which roughly 34% are seen a single time; approximately 5.9% belongs to the top ten. Germline CDR1 reads MDHEN; CDR2 reads SYDVKM. This CDR3 contains 12 residues. V was clipped by 7 bases and J by 3 bases, with 10 bases between them. Note on this clonotype: Its cognate antigen is unknown.

This TCR came from a male donor with ankylosing spondylitis. The V and J genes are TRBV28 and TRBJ2-7; D may be TRBD1 or TRBD2 (5 bases each). Material for sequencing was synovial fluid, either unsorted or a sorted T cell fraction (not recorded which). In nucleotides, the CDR3 is TGTGCCAGCACCACTGGGGGCTACGAGCAGTACTTC. It specifies CASTTGGYEQYF.